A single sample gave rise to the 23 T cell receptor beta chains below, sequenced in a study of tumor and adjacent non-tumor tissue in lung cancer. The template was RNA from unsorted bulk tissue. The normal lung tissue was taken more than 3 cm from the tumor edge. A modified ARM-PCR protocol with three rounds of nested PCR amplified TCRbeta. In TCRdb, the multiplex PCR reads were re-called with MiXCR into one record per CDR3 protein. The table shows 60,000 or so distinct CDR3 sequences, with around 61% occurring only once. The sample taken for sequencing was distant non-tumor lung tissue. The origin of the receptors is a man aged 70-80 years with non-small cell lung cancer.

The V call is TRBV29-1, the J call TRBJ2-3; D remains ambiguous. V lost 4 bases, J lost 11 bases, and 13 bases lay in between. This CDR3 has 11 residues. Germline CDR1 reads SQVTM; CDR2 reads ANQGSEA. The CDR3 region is CSVVRANMQYF. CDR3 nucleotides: TGCAGCGTTGTCCGGGCGAATATGCAGTATTTT.

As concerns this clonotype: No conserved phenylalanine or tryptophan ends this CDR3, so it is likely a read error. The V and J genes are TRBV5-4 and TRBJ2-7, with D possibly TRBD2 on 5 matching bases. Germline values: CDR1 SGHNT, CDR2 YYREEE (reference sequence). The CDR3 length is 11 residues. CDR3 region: CASSGRYEQYL. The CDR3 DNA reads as TGTGCGAGCAGCGGCAGGTACGAGCAGTACCTC.

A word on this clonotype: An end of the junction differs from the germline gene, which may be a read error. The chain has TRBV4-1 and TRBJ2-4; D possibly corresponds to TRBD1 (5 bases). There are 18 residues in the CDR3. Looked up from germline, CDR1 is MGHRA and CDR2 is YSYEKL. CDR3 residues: CASSHDSHRIEAKYIQYF. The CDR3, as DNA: TGCGCCAGCAGCCATGATAGTCACAGGATAGAAGCCAAATACATTCAGTACTTC.

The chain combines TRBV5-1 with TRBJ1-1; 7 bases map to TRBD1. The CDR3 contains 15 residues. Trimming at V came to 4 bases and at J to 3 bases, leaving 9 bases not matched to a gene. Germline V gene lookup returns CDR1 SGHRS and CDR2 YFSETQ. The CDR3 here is CASSRETGVDTEAFF. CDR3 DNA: TGCGCCAGCAGCCGTGAAACAGGGGTGGACACTGAAGCTTTCTTT.

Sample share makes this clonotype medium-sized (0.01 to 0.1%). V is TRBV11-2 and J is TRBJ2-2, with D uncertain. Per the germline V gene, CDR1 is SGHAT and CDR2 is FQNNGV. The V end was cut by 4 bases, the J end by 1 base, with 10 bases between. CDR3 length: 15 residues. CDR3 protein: CASSSSWVNTGELFF. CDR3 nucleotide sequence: TGTGCCAGCAGCTCCTCATGGGTGAACACCGGGGAGCTGTTTTTT. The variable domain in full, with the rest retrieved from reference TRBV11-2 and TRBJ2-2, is EAGVAQSPRYKIIEKRQSVAFWCNPISGHATLYWYQQILGQGPKLLIQFQNNGVVDDSQLPKDRFSAERLKGVDSTLKIQPAKLEDSAVYLCASSSSWVNTGELFFGEGSRLTVL.

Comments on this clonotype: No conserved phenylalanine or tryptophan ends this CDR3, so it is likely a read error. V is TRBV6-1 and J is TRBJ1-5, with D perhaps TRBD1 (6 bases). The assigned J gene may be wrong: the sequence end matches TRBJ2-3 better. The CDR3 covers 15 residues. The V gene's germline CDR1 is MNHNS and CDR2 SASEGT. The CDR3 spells CASRGTRGIGQPQYS. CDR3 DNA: TGTGCCAGCAGGGGTACCAGGGGTATAGGTCAGCCCCAGTATTCT.

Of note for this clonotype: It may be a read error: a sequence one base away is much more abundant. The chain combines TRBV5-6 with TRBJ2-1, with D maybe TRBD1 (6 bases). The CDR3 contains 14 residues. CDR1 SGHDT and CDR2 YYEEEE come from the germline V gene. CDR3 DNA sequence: TGTGCCGGCAGCTTCAGGGGCTCCTACAATGAGCAGTTCTTC. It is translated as CAGSFRGSYNEQFF.

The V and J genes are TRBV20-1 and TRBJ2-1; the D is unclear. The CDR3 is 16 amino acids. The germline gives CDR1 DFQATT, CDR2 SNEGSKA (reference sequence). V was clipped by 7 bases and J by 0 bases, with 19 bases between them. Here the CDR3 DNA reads TGCAGTGTCCAGGCCCTTAGCCAACGCTCCTACAATGAGCAGTTCTTC. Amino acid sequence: CSVQALSQRSYNEQFF.

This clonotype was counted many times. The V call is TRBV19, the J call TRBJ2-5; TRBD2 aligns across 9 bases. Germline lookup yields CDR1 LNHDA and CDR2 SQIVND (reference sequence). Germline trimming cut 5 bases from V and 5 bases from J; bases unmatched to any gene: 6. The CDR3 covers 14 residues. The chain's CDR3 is CASSLGLAQETQYF. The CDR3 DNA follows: TGTGCCAGTAGTCTCGGACTAGCGCAGGAGACCCAGTACTTC.

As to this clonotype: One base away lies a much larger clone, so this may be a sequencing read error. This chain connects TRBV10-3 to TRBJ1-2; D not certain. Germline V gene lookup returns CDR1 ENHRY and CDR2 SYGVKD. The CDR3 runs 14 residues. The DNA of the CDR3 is TGTGCCATCAGTGCGGGAAGTGTGGGCTATGACTACACCTTC. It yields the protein CAISAGSVGYDYTF.

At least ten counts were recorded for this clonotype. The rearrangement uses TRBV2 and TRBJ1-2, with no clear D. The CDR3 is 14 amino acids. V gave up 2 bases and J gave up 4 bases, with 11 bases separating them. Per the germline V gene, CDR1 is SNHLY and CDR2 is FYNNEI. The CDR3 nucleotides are TGTGCCAGCAGTGAAATAGGCAGCAGCTATGGCTACACCTTC. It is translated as CASSEIGSSYGYTF.

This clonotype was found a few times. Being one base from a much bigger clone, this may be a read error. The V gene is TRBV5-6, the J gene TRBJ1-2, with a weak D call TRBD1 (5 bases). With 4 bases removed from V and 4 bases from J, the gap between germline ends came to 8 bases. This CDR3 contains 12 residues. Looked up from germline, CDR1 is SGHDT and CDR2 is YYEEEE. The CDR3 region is CASSMGLYGYTF. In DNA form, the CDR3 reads TGTGCCAGCAGCATGGGGCTCTATGGCTACACCTTC.

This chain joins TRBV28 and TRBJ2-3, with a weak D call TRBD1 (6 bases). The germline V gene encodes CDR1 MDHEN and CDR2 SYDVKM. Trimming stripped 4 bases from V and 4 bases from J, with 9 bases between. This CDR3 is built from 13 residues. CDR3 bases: TGTGCCAGCAGTTCTGGGGGCGCAGATACGCAGTATTTT. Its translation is CASSSGGADTQYF.

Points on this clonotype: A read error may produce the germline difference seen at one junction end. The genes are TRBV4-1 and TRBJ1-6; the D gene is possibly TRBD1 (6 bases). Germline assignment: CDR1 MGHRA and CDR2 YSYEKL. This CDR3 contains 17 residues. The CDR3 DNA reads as TGCGCCAACAGCCACGGCTTGACAGGAACAGGCAGTTCACCCCTCCACTTT. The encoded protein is CANSHGLTGTGSSPLHF.

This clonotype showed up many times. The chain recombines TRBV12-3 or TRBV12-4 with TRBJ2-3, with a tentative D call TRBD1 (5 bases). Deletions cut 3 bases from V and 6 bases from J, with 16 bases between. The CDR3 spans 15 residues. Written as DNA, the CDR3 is TGTGCCAGCAGTTTTTTACTGGACATCCCCGATACGCAGTATTTT. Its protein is CASSFLLDIPDTQYF.

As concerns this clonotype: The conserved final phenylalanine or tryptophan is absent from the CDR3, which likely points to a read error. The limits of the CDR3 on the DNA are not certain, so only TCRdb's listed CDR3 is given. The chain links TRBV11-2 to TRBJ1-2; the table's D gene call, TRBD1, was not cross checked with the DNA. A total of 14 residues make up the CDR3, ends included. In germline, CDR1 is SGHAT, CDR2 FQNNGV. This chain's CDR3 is CASSSYRGRGDCTS.

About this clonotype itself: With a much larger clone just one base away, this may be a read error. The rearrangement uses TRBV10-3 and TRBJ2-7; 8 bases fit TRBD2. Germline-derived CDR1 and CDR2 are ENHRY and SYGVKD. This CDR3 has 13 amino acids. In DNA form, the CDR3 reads TGTGCCATTTCGGGACTAGACTACTACAAGCAGTACTTC. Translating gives CAISGLDYYKQYF.

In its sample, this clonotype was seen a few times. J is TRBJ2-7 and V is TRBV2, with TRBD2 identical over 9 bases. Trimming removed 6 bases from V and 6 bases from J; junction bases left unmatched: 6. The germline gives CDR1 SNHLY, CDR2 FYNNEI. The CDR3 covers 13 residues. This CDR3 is CASRGTSSSEQYF. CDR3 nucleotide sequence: TGTGCCAGCAGGGGGACTAGCTCATCCGAGCAGTACTTC.

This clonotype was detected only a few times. The CDR3 reads CASRTFGGQKSYNEQFF. CDR3 in DNA: TGTGCCAGCAGAACCTTCGGTGGTCAGAAGTCCTACAATGAGCAGTTCTTC. This sequence joins TRBV28 and TRBJ2-1; D ambiguous. There are 17 residues in the CDR3. CDR1 and CDR2 from the germline V gene are MDHEN and SYDVKM. Trimming took off 6 bases at V and 1 base at J, with 19 bases between the two ends.

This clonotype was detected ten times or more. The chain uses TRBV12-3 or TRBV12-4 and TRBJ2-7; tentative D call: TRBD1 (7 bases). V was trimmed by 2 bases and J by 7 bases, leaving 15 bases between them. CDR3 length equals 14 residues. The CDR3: CASSLLEGAGEQYF. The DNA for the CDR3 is TGTGCCAGCAGTTTATTGGAGGGGGCTGGAGAGCAGTACTTC.

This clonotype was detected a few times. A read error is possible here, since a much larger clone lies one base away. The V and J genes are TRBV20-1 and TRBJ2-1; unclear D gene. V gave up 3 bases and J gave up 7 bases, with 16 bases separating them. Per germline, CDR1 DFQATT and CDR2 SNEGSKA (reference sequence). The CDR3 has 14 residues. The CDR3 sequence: CSARAWVNPNEQFF. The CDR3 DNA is TGCAGTGCTAGGGCATGGGTAAACCCTAATGAGCAGTTCTTC.

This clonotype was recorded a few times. The CDR3 DNA follows: TGTGCCAGCAGTCGTCGCGCGGGAGGGAGGACAGATACGCAGTATTTT. Its translation is CASSRRAGGRTDTQYF. The chain uses TRBV6-1 and TRBJ2-3; 9 bases match TRBD2. The CDR3 spans 16 residues. Germline CDR1 is MNHNS and CDR2 is SASEGT. V lost 5 bases to trimming and J lost 3 bases; unmatched junction nucleotides: 9.

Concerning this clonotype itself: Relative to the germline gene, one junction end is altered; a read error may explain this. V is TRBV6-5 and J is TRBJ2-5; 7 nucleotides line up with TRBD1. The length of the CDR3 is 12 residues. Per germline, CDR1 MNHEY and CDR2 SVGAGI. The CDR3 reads CAGRGNGETQYF. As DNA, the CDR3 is TGTGCCGGCAGGGGGAACGGCGAGACCCAGTACTTC.